This entry lists 30 T cell receptor beta chains sequenced from one sample in a study of blood T cells in healthy people across ages. Primed by a sample-barcoded 5' primer and a J-beta primer mix, a second PCR proceeded for 7 to 11 cycles. Each CDR3 protein is one row after TCRdb ran MiXCR on the 5' RACE reads. This table has about 750,000 distinct CDR3 sequences, 50% to 65% appearing once. Sequencing was carried out using blood. These TCRs come from a man at least 80 years old in good health.

CDR3 amino acids: CASSLETALASYEQYF. As DNA, the CDR3 is TGCGCCAGCAGCTTGGAGACAGCTTTAGCCTCCTACGAGCAGTACTTC. The chain has TRBV5-1 and TRBJ2-7, with a weak D call TRBD1 (5 bases). V lost 0 bases and J lost 0, with 13 bases in between. The CDR3 length is 16 residues. Germline assignment: CDR1 SGHRS and CDR2 YFSETQ.

The rearrangement joins TRBV28 to TRBJ2-7; D perhaps matches TRBD2 (7 bases). Trimming removed 5 bases at V and 0 bases at J, with 20 bases between. CDR1 and CDR2 from the germline V gene are MDHEN and SYDVKM. The CDR3 covers 17 residues. The CDR3 bases are TGTGCCAGCAGTACCAGGGGAGGGAGCGGACTCTCCTACGAGCAGTACTTC. This gives the protein CASSTRGGSGLSYEQYF.

V gene TRBV29-1 combines with J gene TRBJ2-5; D not certain. The CDR3 contains 12 residues. The V and J ends lost 7 bases and 2 bases respectively, with 11 bases between them. The germline V gene has CDR1 SQVTM and CDR2 ANQGSEA. The CDR3 DNA reads as TGCAGCGCCCTTGGCGGTCAAGAGACCCAGTACTTC. Translation gives CSALGGQETQYF.

The chain links TRBV20-1 to TRBJ2-7, with 8 positions matching TRBD1. The last part of the DNA fits TRBJ2-5 better; the J call may be wrong. Germline V gene lookup returns CDR1 DFQATT and CDR2 SNEGSKA (reference sequence). This CDR3 is 14 amino acids long. The CDR3 protein is CSARGGTGMETQYF. DNA for the CDR3: TGCAGTGCTAGAGGGGGGACAGGTATGGAGACCCAGTACTTC.

This sequence joins TRBV10-3 and TRBJ2-2; 7 bases agree with TRBD2. Per the germline V gene, CDR1 is ENHRY and CDR2 is SYGVKD. The V segment lost 4 bases and the J segment 2 bases; nucleotides outside the gene matches: 4. CDR3 length: 15 residues. As DNA, the CDR3 is TGTGCCATCAGTGGGGGGGGACTCAACACCGGGGAGCTGTTTTTT. Its translation is CAISGGGLNTGELFF.

This clonotype came up once. One junction end disagrees with the germline gene, perhaps due to a read error. The gene calls are TRBV9 and TRBJ2-1; TRBD2 might be the D (5 bases). The CDR3 totals 14 residues. Germline CDR1 and CDR2: SGDLS and YYNGEE. CDR3 coding DNA: TGTGCCAACAGCGCCCAGGCACTAGTGAATGAGCAGTTCTTC. Its protein product is CANSAQALVNEQFF.

This chain uses TRBV27 with TRBJ2-4, with D possibly TRBD1 on 6 matching bases. The CDR3 spans 17 residues. The V end was cut by 6 bases, the J end by 0 bases, with 18 bases between. Germline V gene sequence: CDR1 MNHEY, CDR2 SMNVEV (reference sequence). The CDR3 region has the DNA TGTGCCAGCAGATCCAACCGGGACAACCTAGCCAAAAACATTCAGTACTTC. Protein product: CASRSNRDNLAKNIQYF.

Concerning this clonotype itself: Germline is not matched at one junction end, which may reflect a read error. The rearrangement uses TRBV5-1 and TRBJ2-3, with a tentative D call TRBD1 (6 bases). The germline V gene has CDR1 SGHRS and CDR2 YFSETQ. This CDR3 region has 15 residues. CDR3 DNA: TGCGCCAGCAGCTTTAGCCAGGGGCGGACAGATATGCAGTATTTT. It codes for CASSFSQGRTDMQYF.

The J gene is TRBJ1-4, the V gene TRBV20-1, with D perhaps TRBD1 (5 bases). Trimming took off 0 bases at V and 0 bases at J, with 17 bases between the two ends. This CDR3 region has 18 residues. Germline loops: CDR1 DFQATT, CDR2 SNEGSKA (reference sequence). Here the CDR3 reads CSAREIFTGTSTNEKLFF. The CDR3 nucleotides read TGCAGTGCTAGAGAGATTTTTACAGGAACTTCAACTAATGAAAAACTGTTTTTT.

The chain couples TRBV24-1 to TRBJ2-3; D is undetermined. Per the germline V gene, CDR1 is KGHDR and CDR2 is SFDVKD. V lost 2 bases and J lost 4, with 6 bases in between. The CDR3 runs to 13 residues. The CDR3 sequence: CATSDSTADTQYF. For the CDR3, the DNA is TGTGCCACCAGTGATTCGACTGCAGATACGCAGTATTTT.

The chain has TRBV12-3 or TRBV12-4 and TRBJ2-1; the D is unclear. Between the trimmed V and J ends, which lost 6 bases and 7 bases, there was a span of 16 bases. This CDR3 contains 14 residues. In nucleotides, the CDR3 is TGTGCCAGCAGACTATCGGTCGGGTTGAATGAGCAGTTCTTC. Translation gives CASRLSVGLNEQFF.

The chain employs TRBV3-1 and TRBJ1-1; D might be TRBD1 (5 bases). Per germline, CDR1 LGHDT and CDR2 YNNKEL (reference sequence). The CDR3 covers 15 residues. The germline V and J ends were trimmed by 4 bases and 5 bases, with 17 bases remaining between them. CDR3 loop: CASSRGDGRGTEAFF. In DNA form, the CDR3 reads TGTGCCAGCAGCCGTGGGGACGGGCGGGGAACTGAAGCTTTCTTT.

This clonotype was observed a few times. V is TRBV25-1 and J is TRBJ1-1; D is undetermined. The CDR3 spans 13 residues. Per the germline V gene, CDR1 is MGHDK and CDR2 is SYGVNS. Between the trimmed V and J ends, which lost 8 bases and 7 bases, there was a span of 17 bases. CDR3 amino acids: CASRLGPGVEAFF. Written as DNA, the CDR3 is TGTGCCAGCCGTTTAGGGCCGGGCGTTGAAGCTTTCTTT.

This clonotype turned up a few times. The chain couples TRBV6-2 or TRBV6-3 to TRBJ2-1; D not certain. The ends were cut back, 4 bases at V and 2 bases at J, with 15 bases in the middle. CDR3 length: 16 residues. The germline V gene encodes CDR1 MNHEY and CDR2 SVGEGT. Here the CDR3 reads CASSFTRILPYNEQFF. The DNA for the CDR3 is TGTGCCAGCAGTTTCACTCGAATCTTGCCCTACAATGAGCAGTTCTTC.

There are many counts of this clonotype. Here the CDR3 DNA reads TGTGCCAGCAGGGGGACAGGGACCTACGAGCAGTACTTC. The encoded protein is CASRGTGTYEQYF. V usage is TRBV6-5 and J usage is TRBJ2-7, with TRBD1 identical over 9 bases. From germline, CDR1 is MNHEY and CDR2 SVGAGI. The V segment lost 6 bases and the J segment 2 bases; nucleotides outside the gene matches: 2. The CDR3 length is 13 residues.

This chain uses TRBV20-1 with TRBJ2-1, with 7 bases aligning to TRBD2. Germline lookup yields CDR1 DFQATT and CDR2 SNEGSKA (reference sequence). CDR3 length: 17 amino acids. V lost 6 bases and J lost 9; bases outside the gene matches: 23. CDR3 residues: CSATKQGAGVRGGEQFF. The CDR3 region has the DNA TGCAGTGCCACCAAACAAGGGGCGGGAGTAAGGGGTGGTGAGCAGTTCTTC.

The V gene is TRBV7-2, the J gene TRBJ2-1; 7 bases map to TRBD2. V shed 2 bases, J shed 3 bases, and the junction held 4 bases outside the gene matches. This CDR3 comprises 15 residues. Germline assignment: CDR1 SGHTA and CDR2 FQGNSA. CDR3 region: CASSLRRGSYNEQFF. The CDR3 DNA reads as TGTGCCAGCAGCTTACGTCGCGGGAGCTACAATGAGCAGTTCTTC.

This clonotype showed up just a few times. J is TRBJ1-1 and V is TRBV10-2; D remains unclear. Germline V gene sequence: CDR1 WSHSY, CDR2 SAAADI. The V end lost 3 bases, the J end lost 5 bases, and 16 bases lay between the germline ends. The CDR3 has 15 residues. CDR3 sequence: CASSELFDWLTEAFF. CDR3 coding DNA: TGCGCCAGCAGTGAATTATTCGACTGGCTGACTGAAGCTTTCTTT.

In its sample, this clonotype was seen a few times. The gene calls are TRBV7-2 and TRBJ1-1; D is ambiguous. Trimming stripped 0 bases from V and 10 bases from J, with 12 bases between. The CDR3 has 13 residues. CDR1 is SGHTA and CDR2 is FQGNSA in the germline V gene. The CDR3 coding sequence is TGTGCCAGCAGCTTAGCGCCTCCTCGGAGAGCTTTCTTT. Amino acid sequence: CASSLAPPRRAFF.

The rearrangement joins TRBV27 to TRBJ2-7; D might be TRBD2 (5 bases). V was clipped by 1 base and J by 3 bases, with 10 bases between them. This CDR3 is built from 14 residues. The germline V gene has CDR1 MNHEY and CDR2 SMNVEV (reference sequence). CDR3 sequence: CASSLYGLYYEQYF. CDR3 bases: TGTGCCAGCAGTTTATACGGACTTTACTACGAGCAGTACTTC.

The V and J genes are TRBV5-1 and TRBJ2-3, with 7 positions matching TRBD2. Trimming removed 0 bases from V and 14 bases from J; junction bases left unmatched: 15. The CDR3 is 15 residues long. Germline CDR1 SGHRS, CDR2 YFSETQ. CDR3 nucleotides: TGCGCCAGCAGCTTGGATAGCGGGTCTCACAGATACGCGTATTTT. Its protein is CASSLDSGSHRYAYF.

The rearrangement links TRBV6-5 to TRBJ1-1; D not certain. Trimming cost V 5 bases and J 6 bases, with 16 bases left between them. Germline V CDR1 and CDR2: MNHEY, SVGAGI. CDR3 length: 14 amino acids. For the CDR3, the DNA is TGTGCCAGCAGTCTAGGACCGAAGGGCTCTGAAGCTTTCTTT. As protein: CASSLGPKGSEAFF.

This chain joins TRBV4-2 and TRBJ1-4; 7 nucleotides match TRBD1. V lost 4 bases to trimming and J lost 8 bases; unmatched junction nucleotides: 7. The CDR3 runs 14 residues. Looked up from germline, CDR1 is LGHNA and CDR2 is YNFKEQ. The CDR3 loop reads CASSPGQLGEKLFF. CDR3 nucleotides: TGTGCCAGCAGCCCGGGACAGCTAGGGGAAAAACTGTTTTTT.

There are a few counts of this clonotype. The V and J genes are TRBV20-1 and TRBJ2-7, with 11 nucleotides matching TRBD2. With 6 bases clipped from V and 7 bases from J, the junction kept 8 bases outside the gene matches. Germline CDR1 reads DFQATT; CDR2 reads SNEGSKA (reference sequence). The CDR3 spans 13 residues. CDR3 coding DNA: TGCAGTGCCAAAAAACTAGCGGGAGCGGAGCAGTACTTC. It yields the protein CSAKKLAGAEQYF.

The V call is TRBV7-2, the J call TRBJ2-3, with 7 bases lining up with TRBD1. V shed 5 bases, J shed 3 bases, and the junction held 11 bases outside the gene matches. This CDR3 contains 16 residues. Germline V gives CDR1 SGHTA, CDR2 FQGNSA. The CDR3 sequence: CASSRDSRLGTDTQYF. CDR3 DNA sequence: TGTGCCAGCAGCCGGGACAGTCGCCTTGGGACAGATACGCAGTATTTT.

Turning to this clonotype: One base away lies a much larger clone, so this may be a sequencing read error. The genes are TRBV3-1 and TRBJ2-5, with D perhaps TRBD1 (5 bases). The V end lost 3 bases, the J end lost 11 bases, and 16 bases lay between the germline ends. CDR3 size: 13 residues. From germline, CDR1 is LGHDT and CDR2 YNNKEL (reference sequence). CDR3 sequence (DNA): TGTGCCAGCAGCCAGCTGACAGACAATGAGCAGTACTTC. As protein: CASSQLTDNEQYF.

This clonotype turned up a few times. The rearrangement joins TRBV29-1 to TRBJ1-2, with 9 bases matching TRBD1. Germline V gene lookup returns CDR1 SQVTM and CDR2 ANQGSEA. The CDR3 spans 13 residues. Unmatched junction bases numbered 11, after V lost 7 bases and J lost 8 bases. The CDR3 DNA reads as TGCAGCGCCGGGACAGGGAACCCGGGCGGCTACACCTTC. This encodes CSAGTGNPGGYTF.

This clonotype was seen more than once but under ten times. DNA of the CDR3: TGTGCCAGCTCCGGACAACTAGCCAAAAACATTCAGTACTTC. It is translated as CASSGQLAKNIQYF. V and J are TRBV3-1 and TRBJ2-4; a possible D gene is TRBD1 (5 bases). This CDR3 comprises 14 residues. Between the trimmed V and J ends, which lost 8 bases and 0 bases, there was a span of 11 bases. Germline loops: CDR1 LGHDT, CDR2 YNNKEL (reference sequence).

This clonotype appeared a few times. This chain joins TRBV6-5 and TRBJ2-5; TRBD2 agrees at 9 bases. CDR1 and CDR2 from the germline V gene are MNHEY and SVGAGI. V gave up 4 bases and J gave up 3 bases; unmatched junction bases: 6. There are 15 residues in the CDR3. The CDR3 is CASSSVAGEKETQYF. For the CDR3, the DNA is TGTGCCAGCAGTTCTGTAGCGGGAGAGAAAGAGACCCAGTACTTC.

J is TRBJ2-7 and V is TRBV5-1; possibly TRBD1 for D (6 bases). Germline V gives CDR1 SGHRS, CDR2 YFSETQ. Trimming shortened V by 1 base and J by 3 bases, and 14 bases separated the two germline ends. The CDR3 contains 15 residues. The CDR3 here is CASSLWGPDGYEQYF. The CDR3, as DNA: TGCGCCAGCAGCTTGTGGGGGCCCGACGGCTACGAGCAGTACTTC. Full variable domain (missing parts from reference TRBV5-1 and TRBJ2-7): KAGVTQTPRYLIKTRGQQVTLSCSPISGHRSVSWYQQTPGQGLQFLFEYFSETQRNKGNFPGRFSGRQFSNSRSEMNVSTLELGDSALYLCASSLWGPDGYEQYFGPGTRLTVT.